This entry lists 26 T cell receptor beta chains sequenced from one sample in a study of blood T cells in healthy people across ages (dated by TCRdb to the mid-2010s). Library preparation used 5' RACE. TCRdb shows the sequencer as Illumina HiSeq 2500. A second PCR of about 7 to 12 cycles was run with a J-beta primer mix and a sample-barcoded 5' primer. TCRdb trimmed the raw reads at Q25, called clones with MiXCR and kept productive beta chains. All rows with the same CDR3 protein become a single entry with the most common DNA and genes. Across this sample there are approximately 1,000,000 distinct CDR3 sequences, with 35% to 40% seen only once. The top ten clones comprise about 12% of the sample. Sequencing was done on a sample of blood. These receptors were taken from a man between 18 and 29 years old in good health.

The chain couples TRBV3-1 to TRBJ1-5; D unclear. The CDR3 runs to 12 residues. Trimming cost V 6 bases and J 6 bases, with 9 bases left between them. From germline, CDR1 is LGHDT and CDR2 YNNKEL (reference sequence). The CDR3 DNA follows: TGTGCCAGCAGTTCTTGGGGTCAGCCCCAGCATTTT. As protein: CASSSWGQPQHF.

The V gene is TRBV4-3, the J gene TRBJ1-2; 12 positions match TRBD1. This CDR3 region has 14 residues. V lost 4 bases to trimming and J lost 8 bases; unmatched junction nucleotides: 5. Germline V gene lookup returns CDR1 LGHNA and CDR2 YSLEER. In DNA form, the CDR3 reads TGCGCCAGCAGCCTTGGGACAGGGGGCGGCGGCTACACCTTC. Encoded protein: CASSLGTGGGGYTF.

A few counts support this clonotype. The chain employs TRBV4-1 and TRBJ2-1; 7 bases fit TRBD2. V shed 0 bases and J 6 bases; nucleotides not matched to a gene: 20. CDR1 and CDR2 (germline): MGHRA, YSYEKL. This CDR3 comprises 20 residues. CDR3 protein: CASSQDRTLFGGSKGNEQFF. The CDR3, as DNA: TGCGCCAGCAGCCAAGACAGGACCCTTTTCGGGGGGTCGAAAGGCAATGAGCAGTTCTTC.

In the case of this clonotype: Relative to the germline gene, one junction end is altered; a read error may explain this. This chain links TRBV7-9 with TRBJ1-1; perhaps TRBD1 as D (6 bases). Germline V gene sequence: CDR1 SEHNR, CDR2 FQNEAQ (reference sequence). The CDR3 has 15 residues. The CDR3 is CANSPETTGYTEAFF. The CDR3 coding sequence is TGTGCCAACAGCCCCGAAACGACAGGATACACTGAAGCTTTCTTT.

The V gene is TRBV27, the J gene TRBJ1-2, with a weak D call TRBD1 (5 bases). Trimming removed 5 bases at V and 5 bases at J, with 21 bases between. The CDR3 is made up of 16 amino acids. Germline V lookup: CDR1 MNHEY, CDR2 SMNVEV (reference sequence). The CDR3 loop is CASSAWTQGLGYGYTF. CDR3 DNA sequence: TGTGCCAGCAGTGCATGGACTCAGGGTTTGGGGTATGGCTACACCTTC.

The genes are TRBV7-2 and TRBJ2-3, with TRBD2 matching over 8 bases. The CDR3 has 14 amino acids. Trimming removed 6 bases from V and 5 bases from J; junction bases left unmatched: 7. CDR1 and CDR2 from the germline V gene are SGHTA and FQGNSA. The CDR3 spells CASRATSVRDTQYF. The DNA for the CDR3 is TGTGCCAGCAGAGCGACTAGCGTGAGAGATACGCAGTATTTT.

This clonotype was found once. The chain couples TRBV12-3 or TRBV12-4 to TRBJ2-6; D is uncertain. V lost 1 base to trimming and J lost 2 bases, with 6 bases between them. This CDR3 spans 15 amino acids. This CDR3 is CASSLEVTGANVLTF. CDR3 sequence (DNA): TGTGCCAGCAGTTTAGAGGTAACTGGGGCCAACGTCCTGACTTTC.

This clonotype has ten or more counts. V usage is TRBV24-1 and J usage is TRBJ2-1; TRBD1 matches 9 bases. The CDR3 covers 16 residues. Germline-derived CDR1 and CDR2 are KGHDR and SFDVKD. Trimming cost V 3 bases and J 7 bases; bases outside gene matches: 9. The chain's CDR3 is CATSDVPGQGRNEQFF. The CDR3 coding sequence is TGTGCCACCAGTGATGTCCCGGGACAGGGAAGGAATGAGCAGTTCTTC.

The count of this clonotype is one. The chain is built from TRBV28 and TRBJ1-2, with TRBD1 matching over 9 bases. J was trimmed by 6 bases and V by 5 bases; bases with no gene match: 7. This CDR3 spans 14 amino acids. In germline, CDR1 is MDHEN, CDR2 SYDVKM. CDR3 region: CASSRDRGFHGYTF. The CDR3 coding sequence is TGTGCCAGCAGTCGAGACAGGGGGTTCCATGGCTACACCTTC.

This rearrangement joins TRBV4-2 to TRBJ2-2; no clear D. This CDR3 is 12 amino acids long. From germline, CDR1 is LGHNA and CDR2 YNFKEQ. Between the trimmed V and J ends, which lost 5 bases and 4 bases, there was a span of 5 bases. Here the CDR3 DNA reads TGTGCCAGCAGCTGGGCCACCGGGGAGCTGTTTTTT. Its protein is CASSWATGELFF.

The chain uses TRBV6-6 and TRBJ2-2; D is possibly TRBD1 (5 bases). V lost 2 bases, J lost 1 base, and 14 bases lay in between. Germline V gene data show CDR1 as MNHNY and CDR2 as SVGAGI (reference sequence). This CDR3 has 17 amino acids. The CDR3 here is CASSYAPGNLNTGELFF. The CDR3 coding sequence is TGTGCCAGCAGTTACGCGCCAGGGAATTTGAACACCGGGGAGCTGTTTTTT.

This rearrangement joins TRBV27 to TRBJ1-2; D call uncertain. The CDR3 has 13 amino acids. V lost 6 bases to trimming and J lost 1 base, with 9 bases between them. Germline CDR1 is MNHEY and CDR2 is SMNVEV (reference sequence). CDR3 residues: CASSHRVNYGYTF. The CDR3 region has the DNA TGTGCCAGCAGCCACAGAGTTAACTATGGCTACACCTTC.

This clonotype was counted between two and nine times. The V call is TRBV7-2, the J call TRBJ1-2, with 9 bases that match TRBD1. Trimming removed 5 bases from V and 3 bases from J; junction bases left unmatched: 7. The CDR3 loop spans 15 amino acids. Germline-derived CDR1 and CDR2 are SGHTA and FQGNSA. The CDR3 loop is CASSQPDRGHYGYTF. As DNA, the CDR3 is TGTGCCAGCAGCCAACCGGACAGGGGACACTATGGCTACACCTTC.

This clonotype was detected a few times. In DNA form, the CDR3 reads TGTGCCAGCAGCTTAGAAGGGTTGGAGACAGATACGCAGTATTTT. It yields the protein CASSLEGLETDTQYF. The chain has TRBV13 and TRBJ2-3, with D uncertain. Germline V gene sequence: CDR1 PRHDT, CDR2 FYEKMQ (reference sequence). With 1 base removed from V and 3 bases from J, the gap between germline ends came to 11 bases. The CDR3 covers 15 residues.

J is TRBJ2-7 and V is TRBV9, with 7 bases matching TRBD2. The germline V gene has CDR1 SGDLS and CDR2 YYNGEE. J gave up 3 bases and V 4 bases, and 7 bases lay outside the gene matches. The CDR3 is 14 amino acids. The CDR3 DNA follows: TGTGCCAGCAGCCCGGGAGGATCGGGCTACGAGCAGTACTTC. This sequence encodes CASSPGGSGYEQYF.

This clonotype was observed a few times. The chain combines TRBV6-5 with TRBJ2-3; 7 nucleotides match TRBD2. The J segment lost 0 bases and the V segment lost 6 bases, leaving 3 bases of the junction unmatched. CDR3 length equals 14 residues. Germline-derived CDR1 and CDR2 are MNHEY and SVGAGI. The CDR3 DNA reads TGTGCCAGCAGGTCAGCGGGGAGCACAGATACGCAGTATTTT. Translation: CASRSAGSTDTQYF.

This sequence joins TRBV20-1 and TRBJ1-3; D may be TRBD1 (6 bases). The CDR3 spans 15 residues. Trimming removed 0 bases from V and 2 bases from J, with 11 bases in between. The germline CDR1 and CDR2 sequences are DFQATT and SNEGSKA (reference sequence). Here the CDR3 reads CSAREAAGAGNTIYF. CDR3 nucleotide sequence: TGCAGTGCTAGAGAGGCGGCAGGGGCTGGAAACACCATATATTTT.

This clonotype was seen only once. A much larger clone differs from this one at a single base, so this may be a read error. The chain recombines TRBV10-3 with TRBJ2-1; D gene uncertain. V was clipped by 0 bases and J by 2 bases, with 8 bases between them. The CDR3 has 15 amino acids. Germline CDR1 ENHRY, CDR2 SYGVKD. The CDR3 loop reads CAISESKGPYNEQFF. The CDR3 nucleotides read TGTGCCATCAGTGAGTCTAAGGGCCCCTACAATGAGCAGTTCTTC.

The sample holds a few counts of this clonotype. This sequence joins TRBV20-1 and TRBJ2-1, with 8 bases aligning to TRBD2. CDR3 length: 13 amino acids. V trimming: 3 bases; J trimming: 5 bases; junction bases outside the gene matches: 3. Germline values: CDR1 DFQATT, CDR2 SNEGSKA (reference sequence). CDR3 region: CSASSGGHNEQFF. CDR3 nucleotide sequence: TGCAGTGCTAGCTCGGGGGGGCACAATGAGCAGTTCTTC.

DNA of the CDR3: TGCAGCGTCGGGGTGGGGCTGGGCTACGAGCAGTACTTC. Its protein product is CSVGVGLGYEQYF. The chain couples TRBV29-1 to TRBJ2-7; TRBD1 or TRBD2 may be the D gene (5 bases each). V was trimmed by 6 bases and J by 3 bases, leaving 15 bases between them. Germline lookup yields CDR1 SQVTM and CDR2 ANQGSEA. This CDR3 contains 13 residues.

This rearrangement joins TRBV10-3 to TRBJ1-2; no reliable D call. V was cut by 10 bases and J by 4 bases, with 19 bases left in between. The germline V gene encodes CDR1 ENHRY and CDR2 SYGVKD. The CDR3 has 14 residues. CDR3 coding DNA: TGTGCCACAAAAGAGGAGGTGGGGATCTATGGCTACACCTTC. Protein sequence: CATKEEVGIYGYTF.

In its sample, this clonotype was seen a few times. J is TRBJ1-4 and V is TRBV6-6; D remains ambiguous. Trimming removed 6 bases at V and 4 bases at J, with 18 bases between. Germline lookup yields CDR1 MNHNY and CDR2 SVGAGI (reference sequence). The length of the CDR3 is 16 residues. The CDR3 loop is CASSRGDAGLNEKLFF. The CDR3 nucleotides read TGTGCCAGCAGCCGTGGGGATGCAGGCCTTAATGAAAAACTGTTTTTT.

The genes are TRBV4-1 and TRBJ1-4, with D unresolved. Germline V gene lookup returns CDR1 MGHRA and CDR2 YSYEKL. The CDR3 consists of 16 residues. The V end was cut by 2 bases, the J end by 3 bases, with 13 bases between. For the CDR3, the DNA is TGCGCCAGCAGCCAACGTCCGCGGGATCCTAATGAAAAACTGTTTTTT. Translated: CASSQRPRDPNEKLFF.

This clonotype occurred a few times. The V gene is TRBV5-1, the J gene TRBJ1-1, with a tentative D call TRBD1 (6 bases). Trimming shortened V by 3 bases and J by 4 bases, and 13 bases separated the two germline ends. This CDR3 spans 14 amino acids. The germline gives CDR1 SGHRS, CDR2 YFSETQ. This CDR3 reads CASSWTVGGTEAFF. In nucleotides, the CDR3 is TGCGCCAGCAGCTGGACAGTCGGCGGCACTGAAGCTTTCTTT.

The chain combines TRBV28 with TRBJ2-4; TRBD1 aligns across 7 bases. Germline V lookup: CDR1 MDHEN, CDR2 SYDVKM. The CDR3 contains 15 residues. V was clipped by 7 bases and J by 5 bases; unmatched bases: 11. The CDR3 reads CASTTPGGGQNIQYF. In DNA, the CDR3 is TGTGCCAGCACCACACCAGGGGGTGGGCAAAACATTCAGTACTTC.

The chain recombines TRBV5-6 with TRBJ2-1, with D possibly TRBD2 on 6 matching bases. The DNA end is more similar to TRBJ2-7, so the J call may be wrong. The CDR3 is 16 residues long. Germline V lookup: CDR1 SGHDT, CDR2 YYEEEE. CDR3 sequence reads: CASSLVGGDSYNEQYF. The CDR3, as DNA: TGTGCCAGCAGCTTGGTCGGCGGGGACTCCTACAATGAGCAGTACTTC.